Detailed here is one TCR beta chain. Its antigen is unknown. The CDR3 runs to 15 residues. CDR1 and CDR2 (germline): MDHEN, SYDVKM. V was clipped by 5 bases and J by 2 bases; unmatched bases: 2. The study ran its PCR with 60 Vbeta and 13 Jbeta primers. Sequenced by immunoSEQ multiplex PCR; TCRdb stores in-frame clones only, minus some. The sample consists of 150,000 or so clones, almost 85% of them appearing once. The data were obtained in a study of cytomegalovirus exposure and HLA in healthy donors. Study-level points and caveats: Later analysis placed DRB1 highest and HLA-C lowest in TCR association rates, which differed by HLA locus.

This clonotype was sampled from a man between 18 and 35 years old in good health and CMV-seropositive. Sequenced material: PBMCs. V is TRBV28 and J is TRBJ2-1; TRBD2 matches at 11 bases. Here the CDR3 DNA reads TGTGCCAGCAGTCCGGGACTAGCGGCCTACAATGAGCAGTTCTTC. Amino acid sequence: CASSPGLAAYNEQFF. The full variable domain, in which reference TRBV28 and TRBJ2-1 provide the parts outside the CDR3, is DVKVTQSSRYLVKRTGEKVFLECVQDMDHENMFWYRQDPGLGLRLIYFSYDVKMKEKGDIPEGYSVSREKKERFSLILESASTNQTSMYLCASSPGLAAYNEQFFGPGTRLTVL.